This is a list of T cell receptor beta chains from one sample in a study of T cells after yellow fever vaccination. TCRdb redid the calling of the 5' RACE reads with MiXCR, one entry per CDR3 protein. This table has some 560,000 distinct CDR3 sequences, roughly 17% appearing once. Sequences were derived from PBMCs, sampled 5 to 6 days after the first yellow fever vaccination. These receptors originate from a man between 18 and 29 years old who received the YFV17D yellow fever vaccine. Each CDR3 is given with its conserved first and last residue. Clone size is stated in some rows and not others, as once, few, many or a class when expanded.

CDR3,V,size,J
CSVEDRGQGARYTEAFF,TRBV29-1,few,TRBJ1-1
CASSQGNPWGTEAFF,TRBV12-3/TRBV12-4,few,TRBJ1-1
CSVEIFDVGSYNEQFF,TRBV29-1,few,TRBJ2-1
CASSYQAGPFNQPQHF,TRBV6-5,few,TRBJ1-5
CAILDRGNTEAFF,TRBV7-9,few,TRBJ1-1
CASSQDLVAGAFLSSYNEQFF,TRBV4-2,many,TRBJ2-1
CASSLNRPLNQPQHF,TRBV4-2,-,TRBJ1-5
CASSPALDTTLHF,TRBV7-2,-,TRBJ1-6
CASSYARQGEGYNEQFF,TRBV6-5,-,TRBJ2-1
CASSPPVGAFVYTF,TRBV7-2,many,TRBJ1-2
CASSSTGGEFYEQYF,TRBV7-9,-,TRBJ2-7
CASSAYTGTGYGYTF,TRBV12-3/TRBV12-4,-,TRBJ1-2
CASSPSTPYNEQFF,TRBV3-1,few,TRBJ2-1
CASSQIGETQYF,TRBV3-1,-,TRBJ2-5
CAWSPRGGGQPQHF,TRBV30,few,TRBJ1-5
CASSQEQGAVTEAFF,TRBV4-2,few,TRBJ1-1
CASSPPPRQGYNEQFF,TRBV9,few,TRBJ2-1
CASSLSAGGRSPLHF,TRBV28,-,TRBJ1-6
CASSLAPTSGEYNEQFF,TRBV7-2,few,TRBJ2-1
CSASTSGGANEQFF,TRBV20-1,-,TRBJ2-1
CAISRQGISVVYEQYF,TRBV10-3,-,TRBJ2-7
CVRLSSGNTIYF,TRBV9,-,TRBJ1-3
CASSLGGYDEQYF,TRBV5-1,-,TRBJ2-7
CSAKEGTQYF,TRBV20-1,-,TRBJ2-5
CASSLYLAGPDTQYF,TRBV7-2,-,TRBJ2-3
CASSLELAAVQFF,TRBV7-9,-,TRBJ2-1
CSARDGSVGGINEKLFF,TRBV20-1,few,TRBJ1-4
CASSQGWGLGETQYF,TRBV4-3,-,TRBJ2-5
CASSLGWGRGRDQPQHF,TRBV7-2,few,TRBJ1-5